These 15 T cell receptor beta chains were all obtained from the same sample, sequenced in a study of human T cells and chemical hapten exposure. TCRdb used MiXCR to reprocess the RACE reads, holding one entry per CDR3 protein. The sample includes around 380,000 distinct CDR3 sequences, roughly 4.8% of them seen just once. The time point denotes: patch test 1, 2 weeks after DPC sensitization. The treatment is: therapeutic diphenylcyclopropenone sensitization with weekly scalp DPC. The source was whole blood, collected in connection with sensitization to the hapten diphenylcyclopropenone (DPC). These receptors were obtained from a woman between 45 and 60 years old with alopecia areata. Some clones in this sample may be carry-over from other donors' samples.

This clonotype came up many times. V is TRBV18 and J is TRBJ1-2; TRBD1 aligns across 10 bases. Trimming at V came to 3 bases and at J to 5 bases, leaving 12 bases not matched to a gene. CDR1 and CDR2 (germline): KGHSH, LQKENI. This CDR3 is 17 amino acids long. DNA for the CDR3: TGTGCCAGCTCACCCCCAGGGAGGACAGGGGGTTTATATGGCTACACCTTC. It specifies CASSPPGRTGGLYGYTF.

This clonotype has a handful of counts. The rearrangement uses TRBV4-3 and TRBJ2-3; D is ambiguous. The CDR3 extends over 12 amino acids. Per the germline V gene, CDR1 is LGHNA and CDR2 is YSLEER. Between the trimmed V and J ends, which lost 1 base and 7 bases, there was a span of 6 bases. CDR3 sequence (DNA): TGCGCCAGCAGCCAAGGACCCAATACGCAGTATTTT. It translates to CASSQGPNTQYF.

This clonotype appeared many times. V gene TRBV3-1 combines with J gene TRBJ2-1; 7 positions match TRBD2. CDR3 length: 14 residues. Germline V gene data show CDR1 as LGHDT and CDR2 as YNNKEL (reference sequence). After removal of 2 bases from V and 10 bases from J, the junction contained 8 bases not matched to a gene. CDR3 region: CASSQKTRGREQFF. DNA for the CDR3: TGTGCCAGCAGCCAAAAAACGCGGGGGAGGGAGCAGTTCTTC.

There are many counts of this clonotype. The chain uses TRBV9 and TRBJ1-1; 9 bases line up with TRBD1. CDR3 length equals 13 residues. V shed 4 bases and J 10 bases; nucleotides not matched to a gene: 8. CDR1 and CDR2 (germline): SGDLS, YYNGEE. The CDR3 spells CASSPPGTGPAFF. The CDR3 DNA reads TGTGCCAGCAGCCCCCCAGGGACAGGGCCAGCTTTCTTT.

There are many counts of this clonotype. The chain has TRBV6-1 and TRBJ1-1; unclear D gene. Per the germline V gene, CDR1 is MNHNS and CDR2 is SASEGT. The ends were cut back, 8 bases at V and 0 bases at J, with 16 bases in the middle. This CDR3 has 15 amino acids. The CDR3 loop reads CASGRSTALNTEAFF. The CDR3 bases are TGTGCCAGCGGGAGATCCACAGCGTTGAACACTGAAGCTTTCTTT.

Worth noting for this clonotype: This likely comes from a read error, as the CDR3 has no conserved phenylalanine or tryptophan at its end. It is unclear where the CDR3 begins or ends on the DNA, so no DNA is shown, and the CDR3 is as TCRdb lists it. The chain links TRBV6-2 or TRBV6-3 to TRBJ2-7. Germline V gene lookup returns CDR1 MNHEY and CDR2 SVGEGT. The CDR3 extends over 9 residues, inclusive of both ends. CDR3 in amino acids: CASSPGPTP.

This clonotype has a count of ten or more. This chain uses TRBV9 with TRBJ2-1; D is tentatively TRBD1 or TRBD2 (6 bases each). Germline assignment: CDR1 SGDLS and CDR2 YYNGEE. The CDR3 has 15 residues. V was trimmed by 3 bases and J by 6 bases, leaving 16 bases between them. This CDR3 is CASSGRGFNLNEQFF. DNA of the CDR3: TGTGCCAGCAGCGGGAGGGGGTTCAACCTCAATGAGCAGTTCTTC.

This clonotype showed up just a few times. J is TRBJ2-7 and V is TRBV28; D may be TRBD1 (6 bases). In germline, CDR1 is MDHEN, CDR2 SYDVKM. V lost 4 bases and J lost 6, with 10 bases in between. The CDR3 consists of 12 residues. CDR3 sequence (DNA): TGTGCCAGCAGTTCTGGGACATTCGAGCAGTACTTC. Translated, it gives CASSSGTFEQYF.

This clonotype was detected many times. The rearrangement uses TRBV6-2 or TRBV6-3 and TRBJ1-2, with TRBD1 matching over 10 bases. V shed 0 bases, J shed 2 bases, and the junction held 0 bases outside the gene matches. Per germline, CDR1 MNHEY and CDR2 SVGEGT. The CDR3 contains 15 residues. The CDR3 is CASSYSDRGNYGYTF. The CDR3 nucleotides are TGTGCCAGCAGTTACTCGGACAGGGGGAACTATGGCTACACCTTC.

The J gene is TRBJ1-5, the V gene TRBV6-5, with D perhaps TRBD1 (6 bases). The germline gives CDR1 MNHEY, CDR2 SVGAGI. The CDR3 spans 14 residues. V lost 2 bases, J lost 2 bases, and 7 bases lay in between. CDR3 residues: CASSYRQGNQPQHF. CDR3 bases: TGTGCCAGCAGTTACAGACAGGGCAATCAGCCCCAGCATTTT.

A few counts support this clonotype. This chain uses TRBV11-2 with TRBJ2-7; no reliable D call. The CDR3 runs 14 residues. Trimming left V 0 bases short and J 3 bases short, with 9 bases between. Germline CDR1 SGHAT, CDR2 FQNNGV. In nucleotides, the CDR3 is TGTGCCAGCAGCTTAGATAGGGCAGGCTACGAGCAGTACTTC. Residues: CASSLDRAGYEQYF.

This clonotype was seen a few times. This chain links TRBV7-9 with TRBJ2-3, with 9 bases lining up with TRBD2. The CDR3 extends over 15 amino acids. Germline V lookup: CDR1 SEHNR, CDR2 FQNEAQ (reference sequence). Trimming took 8 bases from V and 4 from J; bases not matched to a gene: 10. The CDR3: CASPANAGGPDTQYF. The CDR3 coding sequence is TGTGCCAGCCCAGCCAACGCGGGGGGGCCAGATACGCAGTATTTT. The entire variable domain, with the rest obtained from reference TRBV7-9 and TRBJ2-3, is as follows: DTGVSQNPRHKITKRGQNVTFRCDPISEHNRLYWYRQTLGQGPEFLTYFQNEAQLEKSRLLSDRFSAERPKGSFSTLEIQRTEQGDSAMYLCASPANAGGPDTQYFGPGTRLTVL.

CDR3 region: CSARAGLLANTGELFF. DNA of the CDR3: TGCAGTGCTAGGGCGGGACTCCTCGCGAACACCGGGGAGCTGTTTTTT. V gene TRBV20-1 combines with J gene TRBJ2-2; D perhaps matches TRBD2 (6 bases). Looked up from germline, CDR1 is DFQATT and CDR2 is SNEGSKA (reference sequence). CDR3 length: 16 residues. Trimming stripped 3 bases from V and 0 bases from J, with 14 bases between.

The table lists this clonotype with many counts. The chain carries TRBV5-1 and TRBJ2-3; D is unresolved. Trimming removed 0 bases at V and 6 bases at J, with 14 bases between. The V gene's germline CDR1 is SGHRS and CDR2 YFSETQ. This CDR3 is 15 amino acids long. This CDR3 reads CASSLARPPGDTQYF. The CDR3 nucleotides are TGCGCCAGCAGCTTGGCCCGGCCGCCGGGTGATACGCAGTATTTT.

At least ten counts were recorded for this clonotype. The genes are TRBV12-3 or TRBV12-4 and TRBJ2-2; 13 bases are a match to TRBD2. The J segment lost 6 bases and the V segment lost 4 bases, leaving 8 bases of the junction unmatched. The CDR3 is 17 residues long. The CDR3 spells CASSSLAGGPVPGELFF. The CDR3 bases are TGTGCCAGCAGTTCACTAGCGGGGGGGCCCGTCCCCGGGGAGCTGTTTTTT.